Described below is a single T cell receptor (beta chain) sequence and its context. Its specificity is unknown. The sample holds other DNA sequences that translate to the same CDR3. Data came from immunoSEQ multiplex PCR; TCRdb stores just in-frame clones and leaves some out. The sample includes 600,000 to 750,000 clones, 90% of them seen just once. These data are taken from a study of shared clonotypes between healthy human individuals. Nashville, Tennessee was home to all donors, who were Caucasian adults. Researchers reported that CD8 memory united CD45RO+ cells with CCR7-negative CD45RA+ TemRA cells. Study outcomes and limitations: Tissues were not sampled, only blood, and their repertoires likely differ.

Sequences were obtained from memory CD8+ T cells from PBMCs. Sample subset: CD45RO+ cells pooled with CCR7-negative TemRA cells. This TCR came from a man younger than 35 in good health. Some clones in this sample may be carry-over from other donors' samples.

Written as DNA, the CDR3 is TGTGCCAGCAGCTTAGTCCTGGGCGGGATTGGCTACGAGCAGTACTTC. Amino acid sequence: CASSLVLGGIGYEQYF. V and J are TRBV7-9 and TRBJ2-7; D is possibly TRBD2 (6 bases). Trimming removed 1 base at V and 3 bases at J, with 16 bases between. The CDR3 has 16 residues. CDR1 and CDR2 (germline): SEHNR, FQNEAQ (reference sequence).